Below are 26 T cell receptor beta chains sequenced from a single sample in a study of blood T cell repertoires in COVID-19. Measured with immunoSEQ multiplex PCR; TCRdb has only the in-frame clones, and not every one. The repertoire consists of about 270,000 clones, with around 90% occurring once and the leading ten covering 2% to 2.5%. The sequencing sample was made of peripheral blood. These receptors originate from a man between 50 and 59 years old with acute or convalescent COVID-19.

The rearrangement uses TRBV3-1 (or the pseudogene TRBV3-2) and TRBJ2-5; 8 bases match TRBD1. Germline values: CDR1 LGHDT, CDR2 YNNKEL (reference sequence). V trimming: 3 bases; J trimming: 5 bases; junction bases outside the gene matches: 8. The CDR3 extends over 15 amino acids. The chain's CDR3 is CASSHIRTGWETQYF. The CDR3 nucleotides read TGTGCCAGCAGCCACATTAGGACAGGGTGGGAGACCCAGTACTTC.

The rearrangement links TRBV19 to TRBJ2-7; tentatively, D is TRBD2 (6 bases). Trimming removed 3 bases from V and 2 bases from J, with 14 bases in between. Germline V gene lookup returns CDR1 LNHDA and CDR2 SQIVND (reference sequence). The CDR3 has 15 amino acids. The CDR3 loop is CASSMAGGSAYEQYF. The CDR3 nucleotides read TGTGCCAGTAGTATGGCAGGAGGGTCCGCCTACGAGCAGTACTTC.

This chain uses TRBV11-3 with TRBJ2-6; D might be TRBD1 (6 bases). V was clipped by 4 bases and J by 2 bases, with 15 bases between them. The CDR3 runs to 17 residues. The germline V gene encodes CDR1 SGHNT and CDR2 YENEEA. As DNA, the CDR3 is TGTGCCAGCAGCTCAGCATTCACAGGGACTGGGGCCAACGTCCTGACTTTC. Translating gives CASSSAFTGTGANVLTF.

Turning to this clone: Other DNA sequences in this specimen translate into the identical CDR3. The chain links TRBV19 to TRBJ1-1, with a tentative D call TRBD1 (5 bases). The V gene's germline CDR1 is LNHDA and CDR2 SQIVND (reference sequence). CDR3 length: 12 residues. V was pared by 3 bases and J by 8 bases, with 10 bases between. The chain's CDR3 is CASSIQGTEAFF. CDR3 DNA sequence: TGTGCCAGTAGTATTCAGGGTACCGAAGCTTTCTTT.

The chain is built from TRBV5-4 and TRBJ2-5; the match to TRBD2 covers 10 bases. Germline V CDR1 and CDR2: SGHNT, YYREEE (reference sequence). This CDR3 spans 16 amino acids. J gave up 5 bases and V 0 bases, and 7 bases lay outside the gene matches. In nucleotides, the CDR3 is TGTGCCAGCAGCTTGGCGGCTAGCGGGGGCTGGGAGACCCAGTACTTC. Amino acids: CASSLAASGGWETQYF. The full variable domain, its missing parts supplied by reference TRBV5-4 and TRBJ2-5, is ETGVTQSPTHLIKTRGQQVTLRCSSQSGHNTVSWYQQALGQGPQFIFQYYREEENGRGNFPPRFSGLQFPNYSSELNVNALELDDSALYLCASSLAASGGWETQYFGPGTRLLVL.

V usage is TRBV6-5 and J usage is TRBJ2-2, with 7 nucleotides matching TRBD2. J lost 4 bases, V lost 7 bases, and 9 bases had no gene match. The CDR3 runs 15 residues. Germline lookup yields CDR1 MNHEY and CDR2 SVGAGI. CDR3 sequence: CASTRLAVITGELFF. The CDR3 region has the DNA TGTGCCAGCACTCGGCTAGCGGTAATCACCGGGGAGCTGTTTTTT.

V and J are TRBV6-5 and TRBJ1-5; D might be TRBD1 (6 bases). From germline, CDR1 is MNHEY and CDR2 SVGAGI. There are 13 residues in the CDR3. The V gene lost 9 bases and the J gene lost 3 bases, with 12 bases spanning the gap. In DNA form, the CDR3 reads TGTGCCAGTTCCCAGGGGACCAATCAGCCCCAGCATTTT. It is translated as CASSQGTNQPQHF.

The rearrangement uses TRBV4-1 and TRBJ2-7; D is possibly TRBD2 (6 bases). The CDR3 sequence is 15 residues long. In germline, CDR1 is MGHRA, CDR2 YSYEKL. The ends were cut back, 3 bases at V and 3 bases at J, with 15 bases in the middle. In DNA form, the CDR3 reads TGCGCCAGCAGCCAGACGGGGGACGGTAACTACGAGCAGTACTTC. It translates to CASSQTGDGNYEQYF.

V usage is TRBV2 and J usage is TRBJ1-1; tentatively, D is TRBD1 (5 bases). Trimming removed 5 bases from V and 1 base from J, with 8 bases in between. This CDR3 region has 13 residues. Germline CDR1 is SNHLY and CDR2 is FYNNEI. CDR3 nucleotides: TGTGCCAGCAGTCCGACAGAGAACACTGAAGCTTTCTTT. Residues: CASSPTENTEAFF.

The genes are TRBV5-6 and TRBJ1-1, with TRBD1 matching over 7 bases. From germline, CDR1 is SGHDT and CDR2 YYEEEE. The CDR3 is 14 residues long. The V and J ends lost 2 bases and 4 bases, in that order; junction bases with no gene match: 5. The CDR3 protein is CASSFGRGSTEAFF. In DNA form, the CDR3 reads TGTGCCAGCAGCTTTGGCAGGGGGTCCACTGAAGCTTTCTTT.

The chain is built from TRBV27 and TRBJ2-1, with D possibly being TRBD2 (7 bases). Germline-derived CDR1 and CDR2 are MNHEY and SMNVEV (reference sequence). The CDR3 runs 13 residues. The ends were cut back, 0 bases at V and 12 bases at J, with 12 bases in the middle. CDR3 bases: TGTGCCAGCAGTTTATCGCCCGGGGGGCCGCAGTTCTTC. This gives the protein CASSLSPGGPQFF.

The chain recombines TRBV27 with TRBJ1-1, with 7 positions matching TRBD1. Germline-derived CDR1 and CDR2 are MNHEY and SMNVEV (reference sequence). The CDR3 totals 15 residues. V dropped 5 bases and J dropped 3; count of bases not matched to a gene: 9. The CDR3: CASSRVDRVYTEAFF. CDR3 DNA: TGTGCCAGCAGTAGGGTCGACAGGGTCTACACTGAAGCTTTCTTT.

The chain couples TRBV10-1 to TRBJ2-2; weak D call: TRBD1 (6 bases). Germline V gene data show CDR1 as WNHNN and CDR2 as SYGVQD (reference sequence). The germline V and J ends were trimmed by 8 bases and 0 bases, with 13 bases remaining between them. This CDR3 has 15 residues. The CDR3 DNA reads TGCGCCAGCGGGCTAACAGGGTCGAACACCGGGGAGCTGTTTTTT. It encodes CASGLTGSNTGELFF.

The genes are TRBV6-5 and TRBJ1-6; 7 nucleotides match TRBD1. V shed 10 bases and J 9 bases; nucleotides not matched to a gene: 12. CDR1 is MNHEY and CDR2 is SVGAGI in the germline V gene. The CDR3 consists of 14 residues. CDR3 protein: CATSTGDVSSPLHF. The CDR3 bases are TGTGCCACCTCAACAGGGGACGTAAGTTCACCCCTCCACTTT.

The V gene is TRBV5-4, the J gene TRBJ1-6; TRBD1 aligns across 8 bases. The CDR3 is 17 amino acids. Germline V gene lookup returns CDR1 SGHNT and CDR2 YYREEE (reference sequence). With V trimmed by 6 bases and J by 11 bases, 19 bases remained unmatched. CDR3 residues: CASTFTASWTGLPPLHF. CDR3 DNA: TGTGCCAGCACCTTCACCGCTTCCTGGACAGGGCTCCCACCCCTCCACTTT. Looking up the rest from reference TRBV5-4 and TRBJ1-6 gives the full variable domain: ETGVTQSPTHLIKTRGQQVTLRCSSQSGHNTVSWYQQALGQGPQFIFQYYREEENGRGNFPPRFSGLQFPNYSSELNVNALELDDSALYLCASTFTASWTGLPPLHFGNGTRLTVT.

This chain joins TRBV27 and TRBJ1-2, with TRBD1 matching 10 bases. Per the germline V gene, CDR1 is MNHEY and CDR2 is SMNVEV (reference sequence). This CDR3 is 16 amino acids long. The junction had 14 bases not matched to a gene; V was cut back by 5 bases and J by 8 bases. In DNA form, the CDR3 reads TGTGCCAGCAGTCGGGACAGGGGCGCGGGAGTTTGGGGCTACACCTTC. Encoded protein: CASSRDRGAGVWGYTF.

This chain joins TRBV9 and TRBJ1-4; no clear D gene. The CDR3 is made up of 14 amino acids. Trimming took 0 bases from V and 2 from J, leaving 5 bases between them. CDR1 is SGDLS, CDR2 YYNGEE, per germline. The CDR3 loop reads CASSVGTTNEKLFF. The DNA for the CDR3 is TGTGCCAGCAGCGTAGGGACTACTAATGAAAAACTGTTTTTT.

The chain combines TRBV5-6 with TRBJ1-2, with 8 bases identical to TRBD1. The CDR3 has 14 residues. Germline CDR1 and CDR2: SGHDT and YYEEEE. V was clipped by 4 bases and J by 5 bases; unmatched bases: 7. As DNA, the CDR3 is TGTGCCAGCAGCATGGACAGGGCCTTTTATGGCTACACCTTC. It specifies CASSMDRAFYGYTF.

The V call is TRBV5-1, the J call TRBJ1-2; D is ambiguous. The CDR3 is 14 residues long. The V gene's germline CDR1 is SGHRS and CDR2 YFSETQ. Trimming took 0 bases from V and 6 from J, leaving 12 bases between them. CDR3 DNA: TGCGCCAGCAGCTTGGGCGAGGTCCAGAATGGCTACACCTTC. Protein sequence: CASSLGEVQNGYTF.

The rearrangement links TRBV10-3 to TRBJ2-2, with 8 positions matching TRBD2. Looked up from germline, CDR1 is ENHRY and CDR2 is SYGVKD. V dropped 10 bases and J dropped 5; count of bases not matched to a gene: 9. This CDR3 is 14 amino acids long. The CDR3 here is CASSPGGYTGELFF. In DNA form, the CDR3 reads TGTGCCAGCAGCCCGGGGGGGTATACCGGGGAGCTGTTTTTT.

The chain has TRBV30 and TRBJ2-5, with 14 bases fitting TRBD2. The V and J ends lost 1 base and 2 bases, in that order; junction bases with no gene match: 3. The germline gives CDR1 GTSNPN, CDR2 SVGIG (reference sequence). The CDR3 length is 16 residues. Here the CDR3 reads CAWSARTSGGQETQYF. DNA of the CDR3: TGTGCCTGGAGTGCCCGGACTAGCGGGGGGCAAGAGACCCAGTACTTC.

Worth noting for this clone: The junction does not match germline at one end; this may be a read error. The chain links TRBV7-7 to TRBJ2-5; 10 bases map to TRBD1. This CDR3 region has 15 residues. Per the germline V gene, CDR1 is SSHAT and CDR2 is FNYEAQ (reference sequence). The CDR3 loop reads CASSLAGTGEETQYF. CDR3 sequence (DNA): TGTGCTAGCAGCCTGGCCGGGACAGGGGAAGAGACCCAGTACTTC.

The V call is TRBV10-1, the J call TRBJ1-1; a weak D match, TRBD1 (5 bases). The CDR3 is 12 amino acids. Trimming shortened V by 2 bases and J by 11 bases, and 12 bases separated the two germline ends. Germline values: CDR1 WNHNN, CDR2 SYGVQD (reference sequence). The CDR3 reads CASSETPRGAFF. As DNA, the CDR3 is TGCGCCAGCAGTGAGACCCCCCGGGGGGCTTTCTTT.

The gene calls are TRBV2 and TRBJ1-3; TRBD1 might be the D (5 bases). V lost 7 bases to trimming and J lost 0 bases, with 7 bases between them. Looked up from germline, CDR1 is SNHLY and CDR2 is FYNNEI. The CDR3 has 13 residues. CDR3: CASKTDSGNTIYF. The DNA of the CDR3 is TGTGCCAGCAAGACAGACTCTGGAAACACCATATATTTT.

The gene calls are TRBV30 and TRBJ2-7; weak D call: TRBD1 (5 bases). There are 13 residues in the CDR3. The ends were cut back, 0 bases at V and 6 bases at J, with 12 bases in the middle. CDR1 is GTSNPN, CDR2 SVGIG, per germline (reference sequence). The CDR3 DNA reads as TGTGCCTGGAGTGTAAAAGGGGTGGTCGAGCAGTACTTC. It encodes CAWSVKGVVEQYF.

The CDR3 nucleotides are TGTGCCAGCAGCGTGGGTGTGGCGGACGAGCAGTACTTC. Translating gives CASSVGVADEQYF. The V gene is TRBV9, the J gene TRBJ2-7; the D is unclear. The germline gives CDR1 SGDLS, CDR2 YYNGEE. This CDR3 has 13 amino acids. V was cut by 2 bases and J by 5 bases, with 11 bases left in between.